Below, one TCR beta chain is given with its context. Its target is unknown. These data originate in a study of shared clonotypes between healthy human individuals. General study points: What naive subsets generally showed was a larger estimated richness than memory subsets showed.

The method was immunoSEQ multiplex PCR; TCRdb's version includes in-frame clones alone and lacks a portion of them. The sample records some 2.4 million clones, 90% to 95% being singletons. Per the germline V gene, CDR1 is SGHRS and CDR2 is YFSETQ. The CDR3 is 13 amino acids. V dropped 6 bases and J dropped 5; count of bases not matched to a gene: 8. The V and J genes are TRBV5-1 and TRBJ2-7; 7 nucleotides align to TRBD1. This receptor was taken from a man aged 18 to 30 in good health. Some clones in this sample may be carry-over from other donors' samples. The specimen was naive CD4+ T cells from PBMCs. Subset meaning: CD45RA+ positively selected. Here the CDR3 DNA reads TGCGCCAGCACTAGACAGGGAGCTGACGAGCAGTACTTC. This gives the protein CASTRQGADEQYF.